This TCR beta chain was identified during a study of T cell therapy after organ transplantation. Study details: T cells were expanded two to three weeks with 30 CMV class I/II epitopes. Study results and caveats: Both transferred clonotypes and endogenous ones absent from products apparently reconstituted. Few nonresponder expansions may reflect low coverage from poor CD8+ yield. CD8 clonality fold change after therapy inversely tracked pretherapy clonality.

Stated time point: 20-29 weeks after completion of therapy. V dropped 0 bases and J dropped 0 bases, with 11 bases sitting between them. Germline CDR1 LGHNA, CDR2 YSLEER. The CDR3 runs 16 residues. This table comes from immunoSEQ multiplex PCR, and its TCRdb copy is limited to in-frame clones, with some not included. The sample lists over a thousand clones, roughly 63% occurring once. This clone occurred once. No antigen is known for it. The V call is TRBV4-3, the J call TRBJ1-2, with D hard to call. The clonotype originates from a human patient who had received a solid organ transplant and had CMV disease. Part of the T cell pool may stem from the graft donor. Sequencing used CD8+ T cells from blood, obtained after autologous CMV-specific T cell therapy. CDR3 region: CASSQDWQTSNYGYTF. The DNA of the CDR3 is TGCGCCAGCAGCCAAGACTGGCAGACTTCTAACTATGGCTACACCTTC.